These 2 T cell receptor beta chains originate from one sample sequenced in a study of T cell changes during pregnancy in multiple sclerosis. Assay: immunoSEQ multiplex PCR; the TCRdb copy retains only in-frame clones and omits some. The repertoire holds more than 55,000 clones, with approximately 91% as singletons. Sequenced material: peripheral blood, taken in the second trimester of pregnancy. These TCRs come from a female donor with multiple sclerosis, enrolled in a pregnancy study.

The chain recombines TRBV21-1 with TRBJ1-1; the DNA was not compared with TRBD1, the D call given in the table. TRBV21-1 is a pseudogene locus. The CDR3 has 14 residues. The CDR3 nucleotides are TGTGCCAGGACAGGGGTGGGCATGAACACTGAAGCTTTCTTT. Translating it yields CARTGVGMNTEAFF.

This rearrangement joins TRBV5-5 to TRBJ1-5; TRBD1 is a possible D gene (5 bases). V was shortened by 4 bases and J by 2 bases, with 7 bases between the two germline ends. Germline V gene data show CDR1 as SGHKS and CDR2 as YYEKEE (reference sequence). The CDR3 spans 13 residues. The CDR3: CASSPQGNQPQHF. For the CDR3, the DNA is TGTGCCAGCAGCCCACAGGGCAATCAGCCCCAGCATTTT. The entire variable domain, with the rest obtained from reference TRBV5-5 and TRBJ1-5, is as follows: DAGVTQSPTHLIKTRGQQVTLRCSPISGHKSVSWYQQVLGQGPQFIFQYYEKEERGRGNFPDRFSARQFPNYSSELNVNALLLGDSALYLCASSPQGNQPQHFGDGTRLSIL.